These 7 T cell receptor beta chains originate from one sample sequenced in a study of response to subunit inactivated influenza vaccine. TCRdb reanalysed the RT-PCR reads using MiXCR and keeps one entry per CDR3 protein. The sample shows some 850,000 distinct CDR3 sequences, around 20% of them seen only once. Sequences were derived from PBMCs from blood, sampled more than 4 days after vaccination. The receptor source for this set is a man between 50 and 59 years old who received an inactivated influenza vaccine.

This chain connects TRBV24-1 to TRBJ2-2; 7 nucleotides align to TRBD1. CDR1 is KGHDR, CDR2 SFDVKD, per germline. The CDR3 spans 17 residues. V was clipped by 1 base and J by 0 bases; unmatched bases: 4. The CDR3: CATSDFGTVANTGELFF. The CDR3 DNA is TGTGCCACCAGTGATTTTGGGACAGTCGCGAACACCGGGGAGCTGTTTTTT.

A few counts support this clonotype. V usage is TRBV15 and J usage is TRBJ2-7, with 8 nucleotides matching TRBD1. V shed 3 bases and J 4 bases; nucleotides not matched to a gene: 5. This CDR3 spans 14 amino acids. CDR1 is LNHNV, CDR2 YYDKDF, per germline (reference sequence). The CDR3 protein is CATSSQGAPYEQYF. The DNA for the CDR3 is TGTGCCACCAGCAGTCAGGGGGCGCCTTACGAGCAGTACTTC. Drawing the rest from reference TRBV15 and TRBJ2-7, the complete variable domain is DAMVIQNPRYQVTQFGKPVTLSCSQTLNHNVMYWYQQKSSQAPKLLFHYYDKDFNNEADTPDNFQSRRPNTSFCFLDIRSPGLGDTAMYLCATSSQGAPYEQYFGPGTRLTVT.

This clonotype turned up a few times. For the CDR3, the DNA is TGTGCCAGCAGTGTGTGGGGCTCTGGGGCCAACGTCCTGACTTTC. This encodes CASSVWGSGANVLTF. The chain is built from TRBV2 and TRBJ2-6; D is unresolved. Germline CDR1 is SNHLY and CDR2 is FYNNEI. The CDR3 length is 15 residues. The V end lost 4 bases, the J end lost 0 bases, and 7 bases lay between the germline ends.

The chain couples TRBV10-3 to TRBJ1-1; 9 positions match TRBD1. CDR1 is ENHRY, CDR2 SYGVKD, per germline. Trimming took 8 bases from V and 0 from J; bases not matched to a gene: 4. The CDR3 contains 14 residues. CDR3 loop: CAIAGTGLNTEAFF. The CDR3 nucleotides are TGTGCCATCGCGGGGACAGGGCTGAACACTGAAGCTTTCTTT.

This clonotype was observed a handful of times. The chain has TRBV20-1 and TRBJ2-3; D possibly uses TRBD1 or TRBD2 (6 bases each). Germline CDR1 is DFQATT and CDR2 is SNEGSKA (reference sequence). CDR3 size: 15 residues. V was shortened by 0 bases and J by 1 base, with 11 bases between the two germline ends. The DNA of the CDR3 is TGCAGTGCTAGAGATGGGGGGCTAGGCACAGATACGCAGTATTTT. It specifies CSARDGGLGTDTQYF.

This chain joins TRBV12-3 or TRBV12-4 and TRBJ2-1; 7 bases line up with TRBD1. This CDR3 region has 15 residues. With V trimmed by 1 base and J by 6 bases, 6 bases remained unmatched. The DNA of the CDR3 is TGTGCCAGCAGTTTAGGGGGACAGCCCGGCAATGAGCAGTTCTTC. Translating gives CASSLGGQPGNEQFF.

This clonotype was seen only a few times. The chain employs TRBV10-3 and TRBJ2-3; D might be TRBD2 (6 bases). Trimming took off 3 bases at V and 6 bases at J, with 13 bases between the two ends. CDR3 length equals 14 residues. Germline assignment: CDR1 ENHRY and CDR2 SYGVKD. The DNA of the CDR3 is TGTGCCATCAGTGACGGCGGGGTATCTGATACGCAGTATTTT. It codes for CAISDGGVSDTQYF.